What follows are 25 T cell receptor beta chains derived from one specimen sequenced in a study of identical twins. TCRdb called the 5' RACE reads again in MiXCR, with one record for every CDR3 protein. The sample includes approximately 590,000 distinct CDR3 sequences, roughly 9.9% of them seen just once. These data were likewise used in another study, on yellow fever vaccine responses in identical twins.

Source material: PBMCs. The source is a woman aged 18-29 years in good health.

This clonotype was counted only a few times. This rearrangement joins TRBV3-1 to TRBJ2-3; the D gene is possibly TRBD1 (6 bases). Germline CDR1 LGHDT, CDR2 YNNKEL (reference sequence). The CDR3 is 16 residues long. V lost 6 bases and J lost 7, with 23 bases in between. The CDR3 protein is CASSRSHGGPAHTQYF. CDR3 DNA: TGTGCCAGCAGTCGATCGCATGGGGGCCCGGCCCATACGCAGTATTTT.

The CDR3: CSAPRSKNIQYF. Written as DNA, the CDR3 is TGCAGTGCCCCGCGCTCGAAAAACATTCAGTACTTC. This chain links TRBV20-1 with TRBJ2-4; D not certain. Germline V gives CDR1 DFQATT, CDR2 SNEGSKA (reference sequence). V shed 6 bases and J shed 4 bases, with 10 bases lying between them. This CDR3 has 12 residues.

This clonotype appeared many times. The genes are TRBV7-9 and TRBJ2-7; the D is unclear. The V gene's germline CDR1 is SEHNR and CDR2 FQNEAQ (reference sequence). The CDR3 runs to 12 residues. V was trimmed by 0 bases and J by 7 bases, leaving 7 bases between them. The CDR3: CASSLAPGEQYF. The CDR3 DNA follows: TGTGCCAGCAGCTTAGCCCCTGGGGAGCAGTACTTC.

In this sample, this clonotype turned up a few times. The chain links TRBV3-1 to TRBJ2-3, with D possibly TRBD1 on 6 matching bases. The CDR3 is 17 residues long. Germline CDR1 and CDR2: LGHDT and YNNKEL (reference sequence). V lost 1 base, J lost 2 bases, and 16 bases lay in between. CDR3 DNA sequence: TGTGCCAGCAGCCAAGGCCGACAGGCAGACTTCACAGATACGCAGTATTTT. Encoded protein: CASSQGRQADFTDTQYF.

The gene calls are TRBV6-2 or TRBV6-3 and TRBJ2-1; unclear D gene. CDR1 is MNHEY and CDR2 is SVGEGT in the germline V gene. The length of the CDR3 is 14 residues. The V end lost 4 bases, the J end lost 8 bases, and 15 bases lay between the germline ends. The CDR3, as DNA: TGTGCCAGCAGTTCTACGGCGTTGGATTATGAGCAGTTCTTC. This sequence encodes CASSSTALDYEQFF.

The CDR3 loop reads CASSQEGIGTRTYEQYF. The CDR3 DNA sequence: TGTGCCAGCAGCCAAGAAGGAATTGGGACGCGGACCTACGAGCAGTACTTC. The V gene is TRBV3-1, the J gene TRBJ2-7; the D gene could be TRBD1 or TRBD2 (5 bases each). Germline values: CDR1 LGHDT, CDR2 YNNKEL (reference sequence). V shed 0 bases and J shed 2 bases, with 17 bases lying between them. The CDR3 length is 17 residues.

This clonotype was counted ten times or more. The rearrangement links TRBV9 to TRBJ2-1, with D unresolved. V lost 3 bases and J 5 bases, leaving 6 bases between the germline ends. The CDR3 totals 12 residues. The V gene's germline CDR1 is SGDLS and CDR2 YYNGEE. DNA of the CDR3: TGTGCCAGCAGCGCTAGAAACAATGAGCAGTTCTTC. This sequence encodes CASSARNNEQFF.

This clonotype was seen a handful of times. The chain uses TRBV6-1 and TRBJ2-3; D is undetermined. CDR3 length: 12 amino acids. Germline assignment: CDR1 MNHNS and CDR2 SASEGT. The germline V and J ends were trimmed by 7 bases and 2 bases, with 7 bases remaining between them. The CDR3 coding sequence is TGTGCCAGCAATCGGATCACAGATACGCAGTATTTT. This sequence encodes CASNRITDTQYF.

This clonotype was seen a few times. The chain is built from TRBV7-2 and TRBJ2-5; 8 positions match TRBD2. This CDR3 is 15 amino acids long. Losses at the gene ends were 7 bases for V and 0 bases for J; bases not matched to a gene: 7. CDR1 and CDR2 from the germline V gene are SGHTA and FQGNSA. CDR3 sequence: CASTISGTNQETQYF. As DNA, the CDR3 is TGTGCCAGCACCATTAGCGGGACAAACCAAGAGACCCAGTACTTC.

The rearrangement joins TRBV4-1 to TRBJ2-7, with TRBD2 matching over 7 bases. Germline trimming cut 5 bases from V and 7 bases from J; bases unmatched to any gene: 14. Germline-derived CDR1 and CDR2 are MGHRA and YSYEKL. The CDR3 covers 15 residues. The CDR3 reads CASSLSSGLLVEQYF. Written as DNA, the CDR3 is TGCGCCAGCAGCTTATCTTCGGGACTACTGGTGGAGCAGTACTTC.

The chain is built from TRBV5-1 and TRBJ1-2; D is possibly TRBD1 (5 bases). V was pared by 3 bases and J by 0 bases, with 9 bases between. The germline CDR1 and CDR2 sequences are SGHRS and YFSETQ. The CDR3 consists of 14 residues. CDR3 bases: TGCGCCAGCAGCTCGGACACCCCTAACTATGGCTACACCTTC. It is translated as CASSSDTPNYGYTF.

This clonotype was picked up a small number of times. This chain uses TRBV2 with TRBJ2-1; 7 positions match TRBD1. From germline, CDR1 is SNHLY and CDR2 FYNNEI. J gave up 4 bases and V 5 bases, and 11 bases lay outside the gene matches. The CDR3 length is 16 residues. CDR3 coding DNA: TGTGCCAGCAGTAGCGACAGGGAAAAGGTATACAATGAGCAGTTCTTC. Translated, it gives CASSSDREKVYNEQFF.

This clonotype was recorded many times. The J gene is TRBJ1-1, the V gene TRBV5-1; TRBD1 agrees at 8 bases. With V trimmed by 2 bases and J by 5 bases, 8 bases remained unmatched. Per germline, CDR1 SGHRS and CDR2 YFSETQ. This CDR3 region has 15 residues. The CDR3: CASSFTPGGGTEAFF. The DNA of the CDR3 is TGCGCCAGCAGCTTTACACCAGGGGGCGGAACTGAAGCTTTCTTT.

The J gene is TRBJ2-1, the V gene TRBV11-2, with 11 bases identical to TRBD2. The germline V gene encodes CDR1 SGHAT and CDR2 FQNNGV. This CDR3 has 20 amino acids. V lost 0 bases, J lost 1 base, and 11 bases stayed unmatched. CDR3 DNA sequence: TGTGCCAGCAGCTTAGATAGGGGGGTTAGCGGGAGGGCATCCTACAATGAGCAGTTCTTC. Translation gives CASSLDRGVSGRASYNEQFF.

There are a few counts of this clonotype. The chain carries TRBV7-6 and TRBJ2-7, with a weak D call TRBD1 (6 bases). CDR3 length: 13 amino acids. V was cut by 5 bases and J by 7 bases, with 15 bases left in between. Germline V CDR1 and CDR2: SGHVS, FNYEAQ. This CDR3 reads CASSAVQGWEQYF. The DNA for the CDR3 is TGTGCCAGCAGCGCAGTCCAGGGGTGGGAGCAGTACTTC.

J is TRBJ2-1 and V is TRBV12-3 or TRBV12-4; 7 nucleotides align to TRBD1. The CDR3 sequence is 15 residues long. With V trimmed by 6 bases and J by 0 bases, 5 bases remained unmatched. CDR3 residues: CASSKTGSSYNEQFF. The CDR3 DNA is TGTGCCAGCAGCAAGACAGGGAGCTCCTACAATGAGCAGTTCTTC.

There are many counts of this clonotype. The gene calls are TRBV7-3 and TRBJ2-7; D is ambiguous. From germline, CDR1 is SGHTA and CDR2 FQGTGA. The CDR3 has 13 amino acids. V dropped 2 bases and J dropped 5 bases, with 10 bases sitting between them. The CDR3 nucleotides read TGTGCCAGCAGCTTATTGGCAGCCCACGAGCAGTACTTC. As protein: CASSLLAAHEQYF. The complete variable domain, with remaining parts taken from reference TRBV7-3 and TRBJ2-7, reads GAGVSQTPSNKVTEKGKYVELRCDPISGHTALYWYRQSLGQGPEFLIYFQGTGAADDSGLPNDRFFAVRPEGSVSTLKIQRTERGDSAVYLCASSLLAAHEQYFGPGTRLTVT.

In the case of this clonotype: One end of the junction varies from germline; a read error may be responsible. This chain links TRBV30 with TRBJ1-1; D remains ambiguous. The CDR3 loop spans 13 amino acids. The germline V gene encodes CDR1 GTSNPN and CDR2 SVGIG (reference sequence). CDR3 protein: CAWSYSRNTEAFF. Here the CDR3 DNA reads TGTGCCTGGAGTTATTCGAGGAACACTGAAGCCTTCTTT.

V usage is TRBV20-1 and J usage is TRBJ2-1; maybe TRBD1 (6 bases). From germline, CDR1 is DFQATT and CDR2 SNEGSKA (reference sequence). This CDR3 region has 12 residues. The ends were cut back, 2 bases at V and 7 bases at J, with 9 bases in the middle. The CDR3 bases are TGCAGTGCTAGAATCAGGGGTAATGAGCAGTTCTTC. Its translation: CSARIRGNEQFF.

This chain joins TRBV29-1 and TRBJ2-7, with TRBD2 identical over 8 bases. The CDR3 extends over 13 amino acids. Germline V gene lookup returns CDR1 SQVTM and CDR2 ANQGSEA. The V segment lost 2 bases and the J segment 4 bases; nucleotides outside the gene matches: 4. The CDR3 bases are TGCAGCGTTGAATCGGGAGGGGAGTACGAGCAGTACTTC. It codes for CSVESGGEYEQYF.

The chain uses TRBV7-6 and TRBJ2-1, with D unresolved. This CDR3 is 16 amino acids long. Germline CDR1 reads SGHVS; CDR2 reads FNYEAQ. Trimming shortened V by 5 bases and J by 0 bases, and 14 bases separated the two germline ends. The CDR3 DNA is TGTGCCAGCAGCCCAATGATCGTACGCTCCTACAATGAGCAGTTCTTC. As protein: CASSPMIVRSYNEQFF.

This clonotype showed up just a few times. V is TRBV6-2 or TRBV6-3 and J is TRBJ2-7; D is uncertain. This CDR3 region has 10 residues. V was shortened by 8 bases and J by 7 bases, with 9 bases between the two germline ends. Germline V CDR1 and CDR2: MNHEY, SVGEGT. The CDR3 sequence is CASGRSEQYF. CDR3 bases: TGTGCCAGCGGTCGAAGTGAGCAGTACTTC.

The sample holds many counts of this clonotype. The V and J genes are TRBV5-1 and TRBJ2-7, with 7 bases matching TRBD1. The trim removed 4 bases at V and 3 bases at J, leaving 10 bases unmatched. The CDR3 has 15 residues. Germline-derived CDR1 and CDR2 are SGHRS and YFSETQ. In nucleotides, the CDR3 is TGCGCCAGCAGCCCCACAGGGGAATCAATCTACGAGCAGTACTTC. Translating gives CASSPTGESIYEQYF.

This clonotype was observed a few times. For the CDR3, the DNA is TGTGCCAGCAGTTTTCGTCGGGAGAACACCGGGGAGCTGTTTTTT. Amino acids: CASSFRRENTGELFF. The rearrangement links TRBV6-2 or TRBV6-3 to TRBJ2-2; tentatively, D is TRBD2 (5 bases). From germline, CDR1 is MNHEY and CDR2 SVGEGT. The CDR3 has 15 amino acids. V gave up 4 bases and J gave up 1 base, with 10 bases separating them.

This clonotype has ten or more counts. The chain combines TRBV5-4 with TRBJ2-7; 14 bases map to TRBD2. Germline values: CDR1 SGHNT, CDR2 YYREEE (reference sequence). This CDR3 has 17 amino acids. The ends lost 2 bases at V and 0 bases at J; junction bases unmatched: 4. The CDR3 reads CASSFGTSGSLSYEQYF. CDR3 bases: TGTGCCAGCAGCTTTGGGACTAGCGGGAGTCTCTCCTACGAGCAGTACTTC.